This T cell receptor beta chain was retrieved from a study of tissue T cells after allogeneic stem cell transplantation. Study-level findings and limits: Anatomically similar tissues had similar TCR repertoires within each patient. Across patients, clones rarely overlapped, yet motif clusters were shared tissue-specifically.

CDR3 length: 14 residues. The germline V gene encodes CDR1 KGHPV and CDR2 FQNQEV (reference sequence). V was shortened by 4 bases and J by 0 bases, with 7 bases between the two germline ends. The repertoire was sequenced with immunoSEQ multiplex PCR; TCRdb's copy has only in-frame clones and lacks some. The data hold about 6,600 clones, with 40% to 60% observed a single time. Time point specified: mouse harvest day 7 after allogeneic transplant. Tail vein injection delivered 10^7 T-cell-depleted bone marrow cells and 10^6 splenic CD5+ T cells. B6 (H2b) cells into BALB/c (H2d) mice; tissues taken at day 7 or 14. Comments on this clone: No antigen is known for it. These gene names are mouse names. The missing CDR3 end, 1 residue past where the read stops, is filled in from the germline J gene.

The sequenced material came from lymph node tissue. The sequence derives from a female BALB/c mouse given C57BL/6 T cells with graft-versus-host disease after an allogeneic hematopoietic cell transplant. The chain joins TRBV26 to TRBJ1-5, with D hard to call. CDR3 amino acids: CASSPPSNNQAPLF. CDR3 DNA (partial): TGTGCCAGCAGTCCACCATCTAACAACCAGGCTCCGCTT. The whole variable domain, remainder taken from reference TRBV26 and TRBJ1-5, is NSKVIQTPRYLVKGQGQKAKMRCIPEKGHPVVFWYQQNKNNEFKFLINFQNQEVLQQIDMTEKRFSAECPSNSPCSLEIQSSEAGDSALYLCASSPPSNNQAPLFGEGTRLSVL.